The present T cell receptor (beta chain) was sequenced within a study of T cells in Graves' hyperthyroidism and ophthalmopathy. Diagnoses were made from clinical symptoms, serum measures (thyroxine and TRAb), thyroid ultrasound and orbital computed tomography. The source of the PBMCs was over 8.5 ml of fresh peripheral blood. The CDR3 runs 17 residues. J gave up 7 bases and V 4 bases, and 8 bases lay outside the gene matches. Germline values: CDR1 MNHEY, CDR2 SVGEGT. Amplification yielded TCR beta CDR3 regions, with RNA transcripts as the source. With the HTBI primer set, the TCR CDR3 went through a first round of RT-PCR. TCRdb called the multiplex PCR reads again in MiXCR, with one record for every CDR3 protein. The table lists roughly 500,000 distinct CDR3 sequences, roughly 25% of them singletons. This clonotype was recorded many times.

This sequence was found in a woman between 25 and 40 years old with Graves' ophthalmopathy. The sequenced material came from blood. This chain uses TRBV6-2 or TRBV6-3 with TRBJ2-2, with TRBD2 matching 14 bases. In DNA form, the CDR3 reads TGTGCCAGCAGTTCTACCGGGACTAGCGGGGGCCGCGGGGAGCTGTTTTTT. Amino acids: CASSSTGTSGGRGELFF.